The rows below give T cell receptor beta chains drawn from one sample of a study of T cells in Graves' hyperthyroidism and ophthalmopathy. A single record per CDR3 protein comes from TCRdb applying MiXCR to the multiplex PCR reads. The sample gives over 650,000 distinct CDR3 sequences, 16% of which show up once; under 9.5% is in the top ten. Specimen: blood. The receptor set was obtained from a man in his late teens or twenties with Graves' hyperthyroidism. The CDR3 runs from the conserved cysteine through the conserved F or W. Each record gives: D gene, J gene, CDR3 length, V gene, CDR3 protein. D genes are given only for firm matches.

D gene: -
J gene: TRBJ2-7
CDR3 length: 14
V gene: TRBV2
CDR3 protein: CASSERSVSYEQYF

D gene: -
J gene: TRBJ1-1
CDR3 length: 14
V gene: TRBV6-1
CDR3 protein: CASRPRWENTEAFF

D gene: -
J gene: TRBJ2-3
CDR3 length: 20
V gene: TRBV2
CDR3 protein: CASSAPLIRREWDPTDTQYF

D gene: -
J gene: TRBJ2-5
CDR3 length: 13
V gene: TRBV4-1
CDR3 protein: CASSQVGLGTQYF

D gene: -
J gene: TRBJ1-5
CDR3 length: 15
V gene: TRBV9
CDR3 protein: CASSVTGGSNQPQHF

D gene: -
J gene: TRBJ2-5
CDR3 length: 14
V gene: TRBV20-1
CDR3 protein: CSARKVAVQETQYF

D gene: -
J gene: TRBJ1-3
CDR3 length: 15
V gene: TRBV10-2
CDR3 protein: CASRSAATIGNTIYF

D gene: -
J gene: TRBJ2-7
CDR3 length: 16
V gene: TRBV7-9
CDR3 protein: CASSFLYGPRAIEQYF

D gene: -
J gene: TRBJ2-3
CDR3 length: 14
V gene: TRBV19
CDR3 protein: CASSIPVSTDTQYF

D gene: TRBD2
J gene: TRBJ2-7
CDR3 length: 16
V gene: TRBV6-1
CDR3 protein: CASSYRGAGDSYEQYF

D gene: -
J gene: TRBJ1-1
CDR3 length: 13
V gene: TRBV6-1
CDR3 protein: CASTERGSTEAFF

D gene: -
J gene: TRBJ2-5
CDR3 length: 16
V gene: TRBV25-1
CDR3 protein: CASSELWGSRGETQYF

D gene: -
J gene: TRBJ2-7
CDR3 length: 14
V gene: TRBV27
CDR3 protein: CASSFGLSSYEQYF

D gene: -
J gene: TRBJ1-1
CDR3 length: 13
V gene: TRBV28
CDR3 protein: CASSLPANTEAFF

D gene: -
J gene: TRBJ2-1
CDR3 length: 16
V gene: TRBV9
CDR3 protein: CASSGASGGSGNEQFF

D gene: -
J gene: TRBJ2-1
CDR3 length: 15
V gene: TRBV7-3
CDR3 protein: CASSFEGSSYNEQFF

D gene: -
J gene: TRBJ1-5
CDR3 length: 13
V gene: TRBV30
CDR3 protein: CAWSVLGNQPQHF

D gene: TRBD2
J gene: TRBJ2-1
CDR3 length: 13
V gene: TRBV5-1
CDR3 protein: CASAGVSYNEQFF

D gene: -
J gene: TRBJ2-1
CDR3 length: 16
V gene: TRBV7-2
CDR3 protein: CASSLDRGGYYNEQFF

D gene: TRBD2
J gene: TRBJ2-7
CDR3 length: 14
V gene: TRBV19
CDR3 protein: CASSPGLESYEQYF

D gene: -
J gene: TRBJ2-3
CDR3 length: 14
V gene: TRBV9
CDR3 protein: CASSPTRNTDTQYF

D gene: -
J gene: TRBJ2-1
CDR3 length: 13
V gene: TRBV6-1
CDR3 protein: CASSLGEYNEQFF

D gene: TRBD2
J gene: TRBJ2-1
CDR3 length: 15
V gene: TRBV3-1
CDR3 protein: CASSPTSGYYNEQFF

D gene: TRBD1
J gene: TRBJ2-7
CDR3 length: 15
V gene: TRBV5-4
CDR3 protein: CASSTGTGSSYEQYF

D gene: TRBD2
J gene: TRBJ2-1
CDR3 length: 15
V gene: TRBV18
CDR3 protein: CASSPTSGSYNEQFF

D gene: -
J gene: TRBJ2-2
CDR3 length: 14
V gene: TRBV7-2
CDR3 protein: CASSPSWATGELFF

D gene: -
J gene: TRBJ1-2
CDR3 length: 13
V gene: TRBV12-3/TRBV12-4
CDR3 protein: CASSLGDGAGYTF

D gene: -
J gene: TRBJ2-7
CDR3 length: 16
V gene: TRBV28
CDR3 protein: CASSPWGSGSSYEQYF

D gene: TRBD1
J gene: TRBJ2-2
CDR3 length: 14
V gene: TRBV11-2
CDR3 protein: CASSRTGGAGELFF

D gene: -
J gene: TRBJ2-7
CDR3 length: 14
V gene: TRBV28
CDR3 protein: CASSTVKESYEQYF

D gene: -
J gene: TRBJ2-7
CDR3 length: 13
V gene: TRBV24-1
CDR3 protein: CATSDTGTYEQYF

D gene: -
J gene: TRBJ1-1
CDR3 length: 16
V gene: TRBV18
CDR3 protein: CASSPFFGELNTEAFF

D gene: TRBD2
J gene: TRBJ2-7
CDR3 length: 14
V gene: TRBV10-3
CDR3 protein: CAIGGLAGVDEQYF

D gene: TRBD2
J gene: TRBJ2-2
CDR3 length: 17
V gene: TRBV19
CDR3 protein: CASNRAGVRSNTGELFF

D gene: TRBD2
J gene: TRBJ2-7
CDR3 length: 13
V gene: TRBV30
CDR3 protein: CAWIRREVGEQYF

D gene: TRBD2
J gene: TRBJ2-7
CDR3 length: 17
V gene: TRBV20-1
CDR3 protein: CSAPTTSGRATSVEQYF

D gene: -
J gene: TRBJ1-5
CDR3 length: 14
V gene: TRBV28
CDR3 protein: CASSLIQRNQPQHF

D gene: TRBD2
J gene: TRBJ2-3
CDR3 length: 13
V gene: TRBV20-1
CDR3 protein: CSARPHRGGTQYF

D gene: -
J gene: TRBJ2-4
CDR3 length: 16
V gene: TRBV27
CDR3 protein: CASSYRGGAGKNIQYF

D gene: TRBD2
J gene: TRBJ2-1
CDR3 length: 15
V gene: TRBV20-1
CDR3 protein: CSAPGLEGPYNEQFF

D gene: -
J gene: TRBJ1-1
CDR3 length: 13
V gene: TRBV24-1
CDR3 protein: CATSDPDGVEAFF